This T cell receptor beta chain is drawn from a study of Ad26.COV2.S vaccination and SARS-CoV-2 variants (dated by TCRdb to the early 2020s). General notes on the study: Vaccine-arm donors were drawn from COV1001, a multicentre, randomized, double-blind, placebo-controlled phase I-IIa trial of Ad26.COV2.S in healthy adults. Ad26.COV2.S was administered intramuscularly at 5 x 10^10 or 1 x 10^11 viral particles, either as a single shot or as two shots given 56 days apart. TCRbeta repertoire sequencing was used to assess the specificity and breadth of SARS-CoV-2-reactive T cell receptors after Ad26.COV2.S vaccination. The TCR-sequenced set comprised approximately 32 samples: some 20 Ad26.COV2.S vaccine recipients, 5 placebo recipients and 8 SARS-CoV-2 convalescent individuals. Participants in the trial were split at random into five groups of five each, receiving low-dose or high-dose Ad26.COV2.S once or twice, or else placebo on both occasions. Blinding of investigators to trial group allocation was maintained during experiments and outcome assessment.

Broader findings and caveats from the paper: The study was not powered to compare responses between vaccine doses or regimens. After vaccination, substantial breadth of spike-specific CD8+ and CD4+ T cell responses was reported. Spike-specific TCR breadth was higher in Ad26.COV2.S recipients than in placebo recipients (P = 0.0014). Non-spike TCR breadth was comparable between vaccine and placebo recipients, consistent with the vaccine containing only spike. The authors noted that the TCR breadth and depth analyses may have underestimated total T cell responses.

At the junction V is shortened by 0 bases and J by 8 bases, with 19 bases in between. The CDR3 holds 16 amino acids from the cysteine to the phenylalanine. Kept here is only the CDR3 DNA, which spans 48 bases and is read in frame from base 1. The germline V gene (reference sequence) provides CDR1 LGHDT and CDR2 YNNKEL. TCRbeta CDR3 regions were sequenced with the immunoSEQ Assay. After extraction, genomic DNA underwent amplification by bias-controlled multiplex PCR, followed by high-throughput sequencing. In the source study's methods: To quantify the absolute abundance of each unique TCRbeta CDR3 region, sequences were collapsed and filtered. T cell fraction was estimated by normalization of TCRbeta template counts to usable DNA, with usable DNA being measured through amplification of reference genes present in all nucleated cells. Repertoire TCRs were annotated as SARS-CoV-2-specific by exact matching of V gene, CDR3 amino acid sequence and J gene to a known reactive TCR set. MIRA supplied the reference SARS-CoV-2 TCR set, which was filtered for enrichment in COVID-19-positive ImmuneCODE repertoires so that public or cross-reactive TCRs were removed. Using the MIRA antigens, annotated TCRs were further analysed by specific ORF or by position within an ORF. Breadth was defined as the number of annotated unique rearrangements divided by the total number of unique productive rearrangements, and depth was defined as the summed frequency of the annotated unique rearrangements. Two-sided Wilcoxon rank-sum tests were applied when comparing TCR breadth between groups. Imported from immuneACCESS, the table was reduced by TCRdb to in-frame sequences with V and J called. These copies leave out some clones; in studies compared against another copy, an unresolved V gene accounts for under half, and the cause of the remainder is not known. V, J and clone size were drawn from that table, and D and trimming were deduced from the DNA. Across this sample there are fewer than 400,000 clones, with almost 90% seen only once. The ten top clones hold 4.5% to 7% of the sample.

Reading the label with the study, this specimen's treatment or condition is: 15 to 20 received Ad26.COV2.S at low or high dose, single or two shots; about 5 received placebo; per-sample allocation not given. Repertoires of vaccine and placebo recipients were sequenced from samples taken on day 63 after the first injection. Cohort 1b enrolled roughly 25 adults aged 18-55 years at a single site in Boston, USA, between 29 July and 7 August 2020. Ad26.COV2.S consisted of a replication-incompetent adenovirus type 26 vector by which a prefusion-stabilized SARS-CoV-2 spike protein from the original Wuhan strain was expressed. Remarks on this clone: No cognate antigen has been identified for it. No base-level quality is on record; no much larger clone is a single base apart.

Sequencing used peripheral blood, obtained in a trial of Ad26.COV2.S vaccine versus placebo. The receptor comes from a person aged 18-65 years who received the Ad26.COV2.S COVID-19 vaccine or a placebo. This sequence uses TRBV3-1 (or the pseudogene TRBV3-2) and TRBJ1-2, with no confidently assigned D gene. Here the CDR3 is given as CASSQDITPRQGGYTF. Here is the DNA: TGTGCCAGCAGCCAAGATATAACTCCGAGACAAGGGGGCTACACCTTC.